This T cell receptor beta chain comes out of a study of cytomegalovirus exposure and HLA in healthy donors. Sequencing used immunoSEQ multiplex PCR; TCRdb keeps in-frame clones, though not all of them. Of some 250,000 clones listed, around 88% are singletons. CDR1 and CDR2 from the germline V gene are LNHNV and YYDKDF (reference sequence). This CDR3 has 16 residues. Trimming removed 3 bases from V and 2 bases from J; junction bases left unmatched: 5. The J gene is TRBJ2-2, the V gene TRBV15, with 8 bases that match TRBD2. Sequencing was done on a sample of PBMCs. This receptor was identified in a woman aged 25-40 years in good health and CMV-seropositive. The CDR3 DNA follows: TGTGCCACCAGCAGCTTAGCGGGACTTAACACCGGGGAGCTGTTTTTT. Residues: CATSSLAGLNTGELFF.